What follows are 12 T cell receptor beta chains derived from one specimen sequenced in a study of human thymus T cells. Corrective cardiac operations yielded the resected thymus tissue. Sequencing used immunoSEQ multiplex PCR; TCRdb keeps in-frame clones, though not all of them. The sample includes 70,000 to 75,000 clones, 85% to 95% of them seen just once. The sequenced sample was thymus tissue. Source of these receptors: a girl under three years old with a congenital heart defect but otherwise immunologically healthy.

The V and J genes are TRBV27 and TRBJ2-3; tentatively, D is TRBD2 (5 bases). This CDR3 is 13 amino acids long. Germline V CDR1 and CDR2: MNHEY, SMNVEV (reference sequence). Trimming left V 2 bases short and J 3 bases short, with 6 bases between. The CDR3 spells CASSLGGTDTQYF. CDR3 DNA sequence: TGTGCCAGCAGTTTAGGCGGGACAGATACGCAGTATTTT.

This clone was recorded only once. The genes are TRBV20-1 and TRBJ2-4; no definite D call. Germline V gives CDR1 DFQATT, CDR2 SNEGSKA (reference sequence). V was cut by 6 bases and J by 2 bases, with 5 bases left in between. The CDR3 covers 11 residues. This CDR3 reads CSAGSKNIQYF. The CDR3 bases are TGCAGTGCCGGGTCCAAAAACATTCAGTACTTC.

This chain joins TRBV29-1 and TRBJ1-1; 9 bases agree with TRBD1. CDR1 and CDR2 from the germline V gene are SQVTM and ANQGSEA. The CDR3 is 12 residues long. The V and J ends lost 7 bases and 1 base, in that order; junction bases with no gene match: 1. CDR3 sequence reads: CSGGQGNTEAFF. DNA for the CDR3: TGCAGCGGGGGACAGGGGAACACTGAAGCTTTCTTT. Full variable domain (rest looked up from reference TRBV29-1 and TRBJ1-1): SAVISQKPSRDICQRGTSLTIQCQVDSQVTMMFWYRQQPGQSLTLIATANQGSEATYESGFVIDKFPISRPNLTFSTLTVSNMSPEDSSIYLCSGGQGNTEAFFGQGTRLTVV.

This rearrangement joins TRBV27 to TRBJ1-2, with 10 bases fitting TRBD1. CDR3 size: 14 residues. V gave up 0 bases and J gave up 7 bases; unmatched junction bases: 2. Germline V gene sequence: CDR1 MNHEY, CDR2 SMNVEV (reference sequence). The CDR3 protein is CASSLSGTGVGYTF. In DNA, the CDR3 is TGTGCCAGCAGTTTATCGGGGACAGGGGTTGGCTACACCTTC.

This rearrangement joins TRBV23-1 to TRBJ2-3; D unresolved. TRBV23-1 is recorded as an ORF, its role being uncertain. The ends were cut back, 2 bases at V and 1 base at J, with 16 bases in the middle. There are 17 residues in the CDR3. The CDR3, as DNA: TGCGCCAGCAGTCAACCCCCCCTTGAATGTCGCACAGATACGCAGTATTTT. Protein: CASSQPPLECRTDTQYF.

This sequence joins TRBV12-5 and TRBJ1-2; D is ambiguous. The CDR3 covers 16 residues. Germline V lookup: CDR1 LGHNT, CDR2 FRNRAP. Trimming took 1 base from V and 2 from J, leaving 14 bases between them. As DNA, the CDR3 is TGTGCTAGTGGTTTGGCCACCGGAGGGAGAAACTATGGCTACACCTTC. This encodes CASGLATGGRNYGYTF. Full variable domain (rest looked up from reference TRBV12-5 and TRBJ1-2): DARVTQTPRHKVTEMGQEVTMRCQPILGHNTVFWYRQTMMQGLELLAYFRNRAPLDDSGMPKDRFSAEMPDATLATLKIQPSEPRDSAVYFCASGLATGGRNYGYTFGSGTRLTVV.

This chain joins TRBV28 and TRBJ1-5; no firm D call. The CDR3 is 11 residues long. Germline V gene lookup returns CDR1 MDHEN and CDR2 SYDVKM. V lost 7 bases and J lost 4, with 5 bases in between. The CDR3 DNA sequence: TGTGCCAGCAAAGGAAATCAGCCCCAGCATTTT. Translating it yields CASKGNQPQHF.

The chain couples TRBV28 to TRBJ2-7, with TRBD2 identical over 9 bases. CDR3 size: 16 residues. Germline V lookup: CDR1 MDHEN, CDR2 SYDVKM. After removal of 5 bases from V and 0 bases from J, the junction contained 8 bases not matched to a gene. DNA for the CDR3: TGTGCCAGCAGTCCCAAAGCGGGAGGCCGCTCCTACGAGCAGTACTTC. This codes for CASSPKAGGRSYEQYF.

This clone was found a few times. The chain has TRBV20-1 and TRBJ1-1, with D hard to call. Germline CDR1 is DFQATT and CDR2 is SNEGSKA (reference sequence). There are 11 residues in the CDR3. Trimming cost V 3 bases and J 2 bases, with 4 bases left between them. The DNA of the CDR3 is TGCAGTGCTAGTGTTAACACTGAAGCTTTCTTT. Residues: CSASVNTEAFF.

The chain uses TRBV5-4 and TRBJ1-1; TRBD1 is a possible D gene (6 bases). The CDR3 length is 17 residues. Per the germline V gene, CDR1 is SGHNT and CDR2 is YYREEE (reference sequence). The ends were cut back, 4 bases at V and 1 base at J, with 20 bases in the middle. The chain's CDR3 is CASSRDRPMGGNTEAFF. In DNA, the CDR3 is TGTGCCAGCAGCCGAGACAGGCCCATGGGAGGGAACACTGAAGCTTTCTTT.

The rearrangement links TRBV4-1 to TRBJ2-1, with 8 positions matching TRBD2. The trim removed 5 bases at V and 7 bases at J, leaving 10 bases unmatched. Germline CDR1 is MGHRA and CDR2 is YSYEKL. The CDR3 sequence is 15 residues long. For the CDR3, the DNA is TGCGCCAGCAGCGCGAGCGGGGGACCTCTAAATGAGCAGTTCTTC. Its translation is CASSASGGPLNEQFF.

J is TRBJ1-2 and V is TRBV5-1; perhaps TRBD1 as D (6 bases). V lost 0 bases and J lost 4, with 25 bases in between. CDR3 length equals 19 residues. Looked up from germline, CDR1 is SGHRS and CDR2 is YFSETQ. The CDR3, as DNA: TGCGCCAGCAGCTTGGCTTGGCCGGACAGCCCGCAATCGATCTATGGCTACACCTTC. This translates into CASSLAWPDSPQSIYGYTF. Filled out from reference TRBV5-1 and TRBJ1-2, the complete variable domain reads KAGVTQTPRYLIKTRGQQVTLSCSPISGHRSVSWYQQTPGQGLQFLFEYFSETQRNKGNFPGRFSGRQFSNSRSEMNVSTLELGDSALYLCASSLAWPDSPQSIYGYTFGSGTRLTVV.